Presented here are 14 T cell receptor beta chains from one specimen sequenced in a study of blood T cell repertoires in COVID-19. TCRdb's copy holds only in-frame clones and misses some; the assay was immunoSEQ multiplex PCR. The table has 50,000 to 60,000 clones, under 90% seen once. Source material: peripheral blood. The receptors stem from an elderly man with active or convalescent COVID-19.

This clone has a single count. The chain carries TRBV24-1 and TRBJ1-4; 9 nucleotides agree with TRBD1. Germline V gives CDR1 KGHDR, CDR2 SFDVKD. The CDR3 has 17 amino acids. V gave up 5 bases and J gave up 3 bases; unmatched junction bases: 9. CDR3 loop: CATSGSGTGSPNEKLFF. CDR3 sequence (DNA): TGTGCCACCAGTGGGTCCGGGACAGGGAGCCCTAATGAAAAACTGTTTTTT.

The chain links TRBV11-2 to TRBJ2-1; 7 bases fit TRBD2. Germline CDR1 reads SGHAT; CDR2 reads FQNNGV. V lost 4 bases, J lost 0 bases, and 6 bases stayed unmatched. This CDR3 is built from 16 residues. CDR3 bases: TGTGCCAGCAGCTCCTTAGCGGGCTCCTCCTACAATGAGCAGTTCTTC. Its protein is CASSSLAGSSYNEQFF.

V is TRBV6-2 or TRBV6-3 and J is TRBJ2-7, with D hard to call. The CDR3 totals 11 residues. The V end lost 4 bases, the J end lost 4 bases, and 5 bases lay between the germline ends. The germline V gene has CDR1 MNHEY and CDR2 SVGEGT. The CDR3 bases are TGTGCCAGCAGTTTCTATTACGAGCAGTACTTC. Its translation is CASSFYYEQYF.

The gene calls are TRBV12-3 or TRBV12-4 and TRBJ1-1; maybe TRBD1 (5 bases). The CDR3 spans 13 residues. Trimming pared 6 bases from V and 3 bases from J, leaving 11 bases between. CDR3 in amino acids: CASRARAHTEAFF. DNA of the CDR3: TGTGCCAGCAGGGCCAGGGCGCACACTGAAGCTTTCTTT.

J is TRBJ2-1 and V is TRBV7-9, with D possibly being TRBD2 (5 bases). Per the germline V gene, CDR1 is SEHNR and CDR2 is FQNEAQ (reference sequence). The V gene lost 5 bases and the J gene lost 4 bases, with 15 bases spanning the gap. The CDR3 covers 15 residues. The CDR3: CASSLSRSGYNEQFF. In DNA form, the CDR3 reads TGTGCCAGCAGCCTCTCCCGAAGCGGATACAATGAGCAGTTCTTC. The entire variable domain, with the rest obtained from reference TRBV7-9 and TRBJ2-1, is as follows: DTGVSQNPRHKITKRGQNVTFRCDPISEHNRLYWYRQTLGQGPEFLTYFQNEAQLEKSRLLSDRFSAERPKGSFSTLEIQRTEQGDSAMYLCASSLSRSGYNEQFFGPGTRLTVL.

The chain uses TRBV5-5 and TRBJ2-1; TRBD2 matches 7 bases. The CDR3 contains 15 residues. Germline CDR1 is SGHKS and CDR2 is YYEKEE (reference sequence). J lost 7 bases, V lost 4 bases, and 11 bases had no gene match. The CDR3 spells CASSRTSDRGNEQFF. The CDR3 nucleotides read TGTGCCAGCAGCCGAACTAGCGACAGAGGGAATGAGCAGTTCTTC.

This chain uses TRBV28 with TRBJ1-2; D ambiguous. This CDR3 comprises 13 residues. Trimming shortened V by 3 bases and J by 3 bases, and 8 bases separated the two germline ends. Germline V gene sequence: CDR1 MDHEN, CDR2 SYDVKM. The CDR3 coding sequence is TGTGCCAGCAGTTTCGAGGAGTACTATGGCTACACCTTC. Amino acids: CASSFEEYYGYTF.

There are a few counts of this clone. The CDR3 bases are TGTGCCAGCAGCCAAGGGTCTCTGGGGAGGGGAGCTTTCTTT. It translates to CASSQGSLGRGAFF. The chain employs TRBV4-2 and TRBJ1-1; TRBD1 is a possible D gene (5 bases). The length of the CDR3 is 14 residues. CDR1 and CDR2 (germline): LGHNA, YNFKEQ. With 1 base removed from V and 10 bases from J, the gap between germline ends came to 16 bases.

The chain uses TRBV6-5 and TRBJ1-2; 8 nucleotides align to TRBD1. There are 14 residues in the CDR3. The germline gives CDR1 MNHEY, CDR2 SVGAGI. Losses at the gene ends were 2 bases for V and 2 bases for J; bases not matched to a gene: 1. The CDR3 sequence is CASSYGDRNYGYTF. The DNA of the CDR3 is TGTGCCAGCAGTTACGGGGACAGGAACTATGGCTACACCTTC.

The chain links TRBV11-2 to TRBJ1-1; D not certain. The CDR3 covers 13 residues. Trimming pared 0 bases from V and 0 bases from J, leaving 2 bases between. Germline loops: CDR1 SGHAT, CDR2 FQNNGV. The CDR3, as DNA: TGTGCCAGCAGCTTAGATATGAACACTGAAGCTTTCTTT. Amino acids: CASSLDMNTEAFF.

V and J are TRBV4-2 and TRBJ2-3; D is undetermined. In germline, CDR1 is LGHNA, CDR2 YNFKEQ. V gave up 0 bases and J gave up 6 bases, with 10 bases separating them. This CDR3 region has 14 residues. The CDR3: CASSQEVAIDTQYF. The CDR3 coding sequence is TGTGCCAGCAGCCAAGAAGTAGCAATCGATACGCAGTATTTT.

CDR3 coding DNA: TGCGCCAGCAGAGTCCAGGGTGACACTGAAGCTTTCTTT. Residues: CASRVQGDTEAFF. The gene calls are TRBV5-1 and TRBJ1-1; tentative D call: TRBD1 (5 bases). Trimming took 5 bases from V and 3 from J, leaving 11 bases between them. Germline V CDR1 and CDR2: SGHRS, YFSETQ. The CDR3 extends over 13 amino acids.

This chain uses TRBV7-8 with TRBJ2-3; 7 bases are shared with TRBD2. Germline CDR1 is SGHVS and CDR2 is FQNEAQ. V lost 0 bases and J lost 3; bases outside the gene matches: 3. This CDR3 is 15 amino acids long. CDR3 in DNA: TGTGCCAGCAGCTTAGCGGGGGGGATGACAGATACGCAGTATTTT. Its translation: CASSLAGGMTDTQYF.

This clone was picked up one time. The rearrangement joins TRBV3-1 (or the pseudogene TRBV3-2) to TRBJ1-1, with D perhaps matching TRBD1 (6 bases). The germline gives CDR1 LGHDT, CDR2 YNNKEL (reference sequence). There are 14 residues in the CDR3. V lost 2 bases to trimming and J lost 4 bases, with 11 bases between them. The CDR3 is CASSQLGAGTEAFF. In DNA, the CDR3 is TGTGCCAGCAGCCAATTGGGGGCGGGCACTGAAGCTTTCTTT.